This passage covers 24 T cell receptor beta chains from one sample sequenced in a study of early T cells in non-severe SARS-CoV-2 infection. One entry per CDR3 protein, called by TCRdb with MiXCR from the 5' RACE reads. The sample contains 90,000 to 130,000 distinct CDR3 sequences, 12% of which appear only once. The source material was whole blood. The receptors come from an adult who was a healthcare worker with PCR-confirmed SARS-CoV-2 infection or an uninfected control (not recorded which).

There are a few counts of this clonotype. CDR3 region: CAQPRGTDTQYF. In DNA, the CDR3 is TGTGCCCAACCCCGGGGCACAGATACGCAGTATTTT. The V and J genes are TRBV19 and TRBJ2-3; no definite D call. CDR1 is LNHDA and CDR2 is SQIVND in the germline V gene (reference sequence). The CDR3 has 12 amino acids. Trimming removed 11 bases at V and 1 base at J, with 10 bases between.

This clonotype appeared a few times. The V and J genes are TRBV4-1 and TRBJ1-6, with D possibly matching TRBD1 (6 bases). Germline CDR1 MGHRA, CDR2 YSYEKL. The germline V and J ends were trimmed by 4 bases and 6 bases, with 16 bases remaining between them. The CDR3 has 16 amino acids. DNA for the CDR3: TGCGCCAGCAGCCCCGAAGGTTGGACAGCTAATTCACCCCTCCACTTT. This encodes CASSPEGWTANSPLHF.

This clonotype was seen a handful of times. This sequence joins TRBV4-1 and TRBJ1-1; D is unresolved. CDR1 and CDR2 from the germline V gene are MGHRA and YSYEKL. V shed 0 bases and J shed 5 bases, with 7 bases lying between them. The length of the CDR3 is 13 residues. CDR3 amino acids: CASSQDGLTEAFF. Written as DNA, the CDR3 is TGCGCCAGCAGCCAAGATGGATTAACTGAAGCTTTCTTT.

This clonotype was seen ten or more times. The V gene is TRBV19, the J gene TRBJ1-1; D may be TRBD1 (6 bases). Trimming removed 4 bases from V and 7 bases from J, with 16 bases in between. Germline CDR1 reads LNHDA; CDR2 reads SQIVND (reference sequence). The CDR3 length is 14 residues. Written as DNA, the CDR3 is TGTGCCAGTAGTAGGACTCGGACAGCCTTTGAAGCTTTCTTT. This sequence encodes CASSRTRTAFEAFF.

This clonotype was observed at least ten times. The chain recombines TRBV12-3 or TRBV12-4 with TRBJ1-4, with 7 bases matching TRBD1. The CDR3 consists of 16 residues. Trimming at V came to 6 bases and at J to 10 bases, leaving 17 bases not matched to a gene. The CDR3 protein is CASSPRDSESSAKLFF. In DNA, the CDR3 is TGTGCCAGCAGCCCCCGGGACAGCGAGTCTTCGGCAAAACTGTTTTTT.

This clonotype was observed a handful of times. This sequence joins TRBV7-2 and TRBJ2-1, with 11 bases matching TRBD2. V shed 2 bases, J shed 8 bases, and the junction held 5 bases outside the gene matches. This CDR3 spans 15 amino acids. Looked up from germline, CDR1 is SGHTA and CDR2 is FQGNSA. The CDR3 protein is CASSLRLAGNYEQFF. The CDR3, as DNA: TGTGCCAGCAGCTTAAGACTAGCGGGAAATTATGAGCAGTTCTTC.

This clonotype was counted a few times. V gene TRBV4-2 combines with J gene TRBJ2-7, with 10 nucleotides matching TRBD2. The CDR3 length is 15 residues. J was trimmed by 6 bases and V by 1 base; bases with no gene match: 6. CDR1 is LGHNA and CDR2 is YNFKEQ in the germline V gene. CDR3 residues: CASSQVGLAPGEQYF. CDR3 DNA: TGTGCCAGCAGCCAAGTGGGACTAGCGCCGGGCGAGCAGTACTTC.

This clonotype was observed many times. The rearrangement uses TRBV29-1 and TRBJ2-7; D uncertain. Germline-derived CDR1 and CDR2 are SQVTM and ANQGSEA. V was pared by 4 bases and J by 2 bases, with 6 bases between. CDR3 size: 11 residues. The CDR3 DNA reads as TGCAGCGTTGCATCGGCCTACGAGCAGTACTTC. Translated, it gives CSVASAYEQYF.

The genes are TRBV30 and TRBJ1-3; a weak D match, TRBD1 (5 bases). Looked up from germline, CDR1 is GTSNPN and CDR2 is SVGIG (reference sequence). Trimming removed 4 bases at V and 0 bases at J, with 16 bases between. This CDR3 is 16 amino acids long. CDR3 sequence reads: CAWNPPGPISGNTIYF. The CDR3 coding sequence is TGTGCCTGGAACCCCCCGGGACCTATCTCTGGAAACACCATATATTTT.

The chain employs TRBV5-1 and TRBJ2-7; D is perhaps TRBD1 (5 bases). Germline assignment: CDR1 SGHRS and CDR2 YFSETQ. The CDR3 consists of 14 residues. Deletions cut 3 bases from V and 0 bases from J, with 10 bases between. The CDR3 region is CASSWTTSSYEQYF. As DNA, the CDR3 is TGCGCCAGCAGCTGGACAACATCCTCCTACGAGCAGTACTTC.

In its sample, this clonotype was seen a few times. The chain is built from TRBV24-1 and TRBJ2-2, with 7 bases identical to TRBD2. Unmatched junction bases numbered 3, after V lost 3 bases and J lost 0 bases. This CDR3 contains 16 residues. In germline, CDR1 is KGHDR, CDR2 SFDVKD. The CDR3 DNA reads as TGTGCCACCAGTGATCGGACTAGGACGAACACCGGGGAGCTGTTTTTT. Residues: CATSDRTRTNTGELFF.

V is TRBV5-1 and J is TRBJ2-1; 10 bases fit TRBD1. The germline CDR1 and CDR2 sequences are SGHRS and YFSETQ. The CDR3 consists of 17 residues. With V trimmed by 7 bases and J by 3 bases, 13 bases remained unmatched. The CDR3 loop is CASSLRDRGFDYNEQFF. CDR3 bases: TGCGCCAGCTCATTGAGGGACAGGGGATTCGACTACAATGAGCAGTTCTTC.

The rearrangement uses TRBV7-9 and TRBJ2-1; D call uncertain. Trimming took off 1 base at V and 1 base at J, with 14 bases between the two ends. The CDR3 runs to 17 residues. Germline CDR1 SEHNR, CDR2 FQNEAQ (reference sequence). CDR3 sequence: CASSLEWYLGSYNEQFF. CDR3 in DNA: TGTGCCAGCAGCTTAGAATGGTACCTGGGGTCCTACAATGAGCAGTTCTTC.

The rearrangement joins TRBV20-1 to TRBJ2-2; tentative D call: TRBD1 (5 bases). The CDR3 consists of 13 residues. V was trimmed by 6 bases and J by 1 base, leaving 9 bases between them. Germline V lookup: CDR1 DFQATT, CDR2 SNEGSKA (reference sequence). The CDR3 protein is CSANRKNTGELFF. The CDR3 nucleotides read TGCAGTGCCAACAGGAAGAACACCGGGGAGCTGTTTTTT.

This clonotype was counted at least ten times. This rearrangement joins TRBV5-5 to TRBJ2-3; TRBD1 might be the D (6 bases). The V and J ends lost 2 bases and 4 bases respectively, with 14 bases between them. The germline gives CDR1 SGHKS, CDR2 YYEKEE (reference sequence). This CDR3 region has 15 residues. CDR3 region: CASSFQGFRADTQYF. The CDR3 nucleotides read TGTGCCAGCAGCTTCCAGGGGTTTCGGGCAGATACGCAGTATTTT.

This chain connects TRBV6-5 to TRBJ1-2; D is unclear. CDR3 length equals 13 residues. V was shortened by 6 bases and J by 3 bases, with 11 bases between the two germline ends. The germline V gene encodes CDR1 MNHEY and CDR2 SVGAGI. Here the CDR3 DNA reads TGTGCCAGCAGGACTCCGATGGACTATGGCTACACCTTC. Residues: CASRTPMDYGYTF.

This clonotype was seen a handful of times. This chain joins TRBV29-1 and TRBJ2-7, with D possibly being TRBD1 (6 bases). This CDR3 spans 13 amino acids. Trimming shortened V by 6 bases and J by 0 bases, and 12 bases separated the two germline ends. Germline-derived CDR1 and CDR2 are SQVTM and ANQGSEA. The CDR3 nucleotides read TGCAGCGTCCCCTCGGACAGCTCCTACGAGCAGTACTTC. Residues: CSVPSDSSYEQYF.

This clonotype was seen a few times. CDR3 loop: CASSEQDGSYGYTF. The CDR3 nucleotides read TGTGCCAGCAGTGAACAGGACGGAAGCTATGGCTACACCTTC. This chain connects TRBV2 to TRBJ1-2; D unclear. The CDR3 sequence is 14 residues long. From germline, CDR1 is SNHLY and CDR2 FYNNEI. Trimming stripped 2 bases from V and 4 bases from J, with 11 bases between.

This clonotype showed up many times. CDR3 sequence: CATAGGPGELFF. CDR3 nucleotide sequence: TGTGCCACTGCGGGGGGACCCGGGGAGCTGTTTTTT. The genes are TRBV24-1 and TRBJ2-2, with 8 positions matching TRBD2. The CDR3 runs to 12 residues. In germline, CDR1 is KGHDR, CDR2 SFDVKD. Losses at the gene ends were 10 bases for V and 6 bases for J; bases not matched to a gene: 3.

This clonotype has a count of ten or more. This chain joins TRBV28 and TRBJ2-3; D may correspond to TRBD1 or TRBD2 (5 bases each). This CDR3 is 16 amino acids long. The germline CDR1 and CDR2 sequences are MDHEN and SYDVKM. V lost 4 bases and J 0 bases, leaving 14 bases between the germline ends. The CDR3: CASSSRRDRSTDTQYF. CDR3 nucleotides: TGTGCCAGCAGTTCCCGCCGGGACCGAAGCACAGATACGCAGTATTTT. Combining the CDR3 with reference TRBV28 and TRBJ2-3 gives the whole variable domain DVKVTQSSRYLVKRTGEKVFLECVQDMDHENMFWYRQDPGLGLRLIYFSYDVKMKEKGDIPEGYSVSREKKERFSLILESASTNQTSMYLCASSSRRDRSTDTQYFGPGTRLTVL.

The chain recombines TRBV24-1 with TRBJ2-3, with no clear D. Germline V gives CDR1 KGHDR, CDR2 SFDVKD. The CDR3 sequence is 15 residues long. The V end lost 4 bases, the J end lost 4 bases, and 14 bases lay between the germline ends. The CDR3 reads CATSDPAEVPDTQYF. Written as DNA, the CDR3 is TGTGCCACCAGTGACCCGGCCGAAGTACCAGATACGCAGTATTTT.

This clonotype was detected ten times or more. V usage is TRBV11-2 and J usage is TRBJ2-3; no clear D. CDR1 is SGHAT, CDR2 FQNNGV, per germline. This CDR3 comprises 13 residues. The V end was cut by 3 bases, the J end by 2 bases, with 6 bases between. CDR3: CASSFPVTDTQYF. The CDR3 coding sequence is TGTGCCAGCAGCTTTCCAGTCACAGATACGCAGTATTTT.

The chain links TRBV7-3 to TRBJ2-5, with D tentatively TRBD1 or TRBD2 (5 bases each). The V and J ends lost 5 bases and 1 base respectively, with 17 bases between them. Germline CDR1 and CDR2: SGHTA and FQGTGA. CDR3 length: 16 residues. The DNA of the CDR3 is TGTGCCAGCAGCCCGAACCCGGGACGTCTCCAAGAGACCCAGTACTTC. Translation: CASSPNPGRLQETQYF.

The genes are TRBV29-1 and TRBJ2-7, with a tentative D call TRBD1 (6 bases). Germline-derived CDR1 and CDR2 are SQVTM and ANQGSEA. The CDR3 has 11 residues. Trimming cost V 8 bases and J 6 bases, with 14 bases left between them. This CDR3 is CSIWQGSEQYF. CDR3 coding DNA: TGCAGCATCTGGCAGGGGTCCGAGCAGTACTTC.